One sample yielded the 29 T cell receptor beta chains listed below, sequenced in a study of PD-1 blockade in classical Hodgkin lymphoma. There was relapse after autologous stem cell transplantation in every patient, and there was variation in brentuximab vedotin exposure. Sequencing used immunoSEQ multiplex PCR; TCRdb keeps in-frame clones, though not all of them. The sample has tens of thousands of clones, roughly 91% seen once. The sequences come from peripheral blood mononuclear cells (PBMCs), collected at baseline. These TCRs come from a human donor with classical Hodgkin lymphoma.

The gene calls are TRBV7-9 and TRBJ1-5; D not certain. The CDR3 extends over 14 amino acids. Germline lookup yields CDR1 SEHNR and CDR2 FQNEAQ (reference sequence). Trimming removed 3 bases at V and 10 bases at J, with 16 bases between. DNA for the CDR3: TGTGCCAGCAGCTTGAGTGTACTACATAGCCCCCAGCATTTT. Translation gives CASSLSVLHSPQHF.

The genes are TRBV5-1 and TRBJ2-1, with D perhaps matching TRBD1 or TRBD2 (5 bases each). With 0 bases removed from V and 4 bases from J, the gap between germline ends came to 11 bases. The CDR3 runs to 15 residues. The germline gives CDR1 SGHRS, CDR2 YFSETQ. CDR3 sequence reads: CASSLEGTQYNEQFF. The CDR3 nucleotides are TGCGCCAGCAGCTTGGAGGGGACCCAGTACAATGAGCAGTTCTTC. The whole variable domain, filled in from reference TRBV5-1 and TRBJ2-1, reads KAGVTQTPRYLIKTRGQQVTLSCSPISGHRSVSWYQQTPGQGLQFLFEYFSETQRNKGNFPGRFSGRQFSNSRSEMNVSTLELGDSALYLCASSLEGTQYNEQFFGPGTRLTVL.

V and J are TRBV5-1 and TRBJ1-2; D might be TRBD1 (6 bases). The ends were cut back, 0 bases at V and 7 bases at J, with 10 bases in the middle. CDR1 SGHRS and CDR2 YFSETQ come from the germline V gene. The CDR3 loop spans 13 amino acids. The CDR3 nucleotides are TGCGCCAGCAGCTTGGAGGCAGGGGTTGGCTACACCTTC. Its translation is CASSLEAGVGYTF.

The chain has TRBV12-5 and TRBJ1-5; no clear D gene. Germline-derived CDR1 and CDR2 are LGHNT and FRNRAP. The CDR3 has 16 amino acids. Trimming left V 3 bases short and J 3 bases short, with 15 bases between. In DNA form, the CDR3 reads TGTGCTAGTGGTTTCCGCAACGACGCCTTCAATCAGCCCCAGCATTTT. Protein: CASGFRNDAFNQPQHF.

J is TRBJ2-7 and V is TRBV11-1, with 7 bases matching TRBD1. Germline loops: CDR1 SGHAT, CDR2 FQDESV (reference sequence). The junction had 11 bases not matched to a gene; V was cut back by 4 bases and J by 5 bases. The CDR3 extends over 15 amino acids. The CDR3 protein is CASSYNRGRENEQYF. As DNA, the CDR3 is TGTGCCAGCAGCTACAACAGGGGTAGGGAAAACGAGCAGTACTTC.

This chain connects TRBV9 to TRBJ2-7; the D gene could be TRBD1 or TRBD2 (5 bases each). The CDR3 contains 17 residues. The V end lost 4 bases, the J end lost 2 bases, and 22 bases lay between the germline ends. Per the germline V gene, CDR1 is SGDLS and CDR2 is YYNGEE. CDR3 protein: CASSPSPDPLGPYEQYF. The DNA of the CDR3 is TGTGCCAGCAGCCCTAGCCCGGACCCCTTGGGGCCCTACGAGCAGTACTTC.

This CDR3 reads CASSLYPGPKLDTQYF. The CDR3 nucleotides are TGTGCCAGCAGTCTTTACCCGGGACCTAAACTCGATACGCAGTATTTT. V usage is TRBV27 and J usage is TRBJ2-3, with D perhaps being TRBD1 or TRBD2 (5 bases each). The CDR3 has 16 residues. Between the trimmed V and J ends, which lost 5 bases and 6 bases, there was a span of 21 bases. Germline CDR1 MNHEY, CDR2 SMNVEV (reference sequence).

The chain couples TRBV4-2 to TRBJ2-2; TRBD2 matches 7 bases. V trimming: 1 base; J trimming: 1 base; junction bases outside the gene matches: 0. This CDR3 contains 15 residues. Germline V gene lookup returns CDR1 LGHNA and CDR2 YNFKEQ. CDR3 sequence: CASSQGGGNTGELFF. The CDR3 nucleotides are TGTGCCAGCAGCCAAGGCGGGGGGAACACCGGGGAGCTGTTTTTT.

This rearrangement joins TRBV19 to TRBJ2-7, with D possibly being TRBD1 (5 bases). V lost 10 bases and J lost 1, with 23 bases in between. The germline gives CDR1 LNHDA, CDR2 SQIVND (reference sequence). This CDR3 comprises 16 residues. In nucleotides, the CDR3 is TGTGCCACCACCAGGGAAGTGGGATATTCTTCCTACGAGCAGTACTTC. Amino acid sequence: CATTREVGYSSYEQYF.

The chain recombines TRBV7-9 with TRBJ2-5; D is ambiguous. The V gene lost 5 bases and the J gene lost 1 base, with 20 bases spanning the gap. Looked up from germline, CDR1 is SEHNR and CDR2 is FQNEAQ (reference sequence). The CDR3 has 17 residues. The DNA for the CDR3 is TGTGCCAGCAGCATAAAAGCAGTGTTCGGCGGCCAAGAGACCCAGTACTTC. Translated, it gives CASSIKAVFGGQETQYF.

V is TRBV27 and J is TRBJ2-5; 9 bases fit TRBD1. The V gene end was trimmed by 6 bases and the J gene end by 7 bases; junction bases not matched to a gene: 3. Germline CDR1 reads MNHEY; CDR2 reads SMNVEV (reference sequence). The CDR3 has 12 residues. CDR3 amino acids: CASSPDRGTQYF. For the CDR3, the DNA is TGTGCCAGCAGCCCGGACAGGGGGACCCAGTACTTC.

This clone was found once. V gene TRBV25-1 combines with J gene TRBJ1-2; tentative D call: TRBD1 (6 bases). CDR1 and CDR2 from the germline V gene are MGHDK and SYGVNS. V lost 10 bases to trimming and J lost 2 bases, with 20 bases between them. The CDR3 loop spans 15 amino acids. CDR3 sequence: CATQARDRLNYGYTF. CDR3 sequence (DNA): TGTGCCACCCAGGCACGAGACAGGCTAAACTATGGCTACACCTTC.

The chain employs TRBV2 and TRBJ2-2, with D maybe TRBD1 (6 bases). The CDR3 length is 15 residues. V dropped 3 bases and J dropped 0 bases, with 8 bases sitting between them. CDR1 and CDR2 from the germline V gene are SNHLY and FYNNEI. CDR3 sequence reads: CASSDGTTNTGELFF. CDR3 DNA sequence: TGTGCCAGCAGTGACGGGACAACGAACACCGGGGAGCTGTTTTTT. The complete variable domain, with remaining parts taken from reference TRBV2 and TRBJ2-2, reads EPEVTQTPSHQVTQMGQEVILRCVPISNHLYFYWYRQILGQKVEFLVSFYNNEISEKSEIFDDQFSVERPDGSNFTLKIRSTKLEDSAMYFCASSDGTTNTGELFFGEGSRLTVL.

Comments on this clone: This sample includes further DNA sequences coding for the same CDR3. This chain uses TRBV5-1 with TRBJ2-5, with D perhaps matching TRBD2 (6 bases). There are 11 residues in the CDR3. The V end lost 8 bases, the J end lost 3 bases, and 8 bases lay between the germline ends. CDR1 is SGHRS and CDR2 is YFSETQ in the germline V gene. Written as DNA, the CDR3 is TGCGCCAGTGGACTAAAAGAGACCCAGTACTTC. It translates to CASGLKETQYF.

The chain recombines TRBV28 with TRBJ2-5, with 7 nucleotides matching TRBD2. The CDR3 contains 14 residues. Germline CDR1 and CDR2: MDHEN and SYDVKM. J was trimmed by 4 bases and V by 5 bases; bases with no gene match: 7. DNA for the CDR3: TGTGCCAGCAGTCTCGGGCCGGGGGGAGAGACCCAGTACTTC. Amino acids: CASSLGPGGETQYF.

This chain uses TRBV12-5 with TRBJ1-3; D is perhaps TRBD1 (5 bases). This CDR3 comprises 14 residues. V lost 0 bases and J lost 5, with 8 bases in between. Germline assignment: CDR1 LGHNT and CDR2 FRNRAP. In DNA form, the CDR3 reads TGTGCTAGTGGTTTGGTCCGGGGCCGAAACACCATATATTTT. Translated, it gives CASGLVRGRNTIYF.

The rearrangement joins TRBV5-6 to TRBJ2-2, with 12 positions matching TRBD2. V dropped 0 bases and J dropped 3; count of bases not matched to a gene: 0. This CDR3 is 16 amino acids long. Germline V gene sequence: CDR1 SGHDT, CDR2 YYEEEE. The DNA for the CDR3 is TGTGCCAGCAGCTTGGGACTAGCGGGAGACACCGGGGAGCTGTTTTTT. Amino acid sequence: CASSLGLAGDTGELFF.

The gene calls are TRBV6-5 and TRBJ1-1, with TRBD1 identical over 8 bases. This CDR3 is built from 13 residues. Per the germline V gene, CDR1 is MNHEY and CDR2 is SVGAGI. V lost 5 bases, J lost 7 bases, and 6 bases stayed unmatched. The CDR3 here is CASSPFTGGEAFF. The CDR3, as DNA: TGTGCCAGCAGTCCCTTTACAGGGGGTGAAGCTTTCTTT.

This chain links TRBV15 with TRBJ1-3; D not resolved. The CDR3 runs 15 residues. CDR1 LNHNV and CDR2 YYDKDF come from the germline V gene (reference sequence). The ends were cut back, 0 bases at V and 0 bases at J, with 6 bases in the middle. In DNA, the CDR3 is TGTGCCACCAGCAGAGATGTGGGCTCTGGAAACACCATATATTTT. Residues: CATSRDVGSGNTIYF.

J is TRBJ2-5 and V is TRBV6-1; TRBD2 is a possible D gene (5 bases). CDR1 and CDR2 from the germline V gene are MNHNS and SASEGT. The V end lost 6 bases, the J end lost 4 bases, and 12 bases lay between the germline ends. CDR3 size: 13 residues. The chain's CDR3 is CASRAGLGETQYF. The CDR3, as DNA: TGTGCCAGCAGGGCAGGACTCGGAGAGACCCAGTACTTC.

In this sample, this clone turned up once. This chain connects TRBV27 to TRBJ1-1, with 10 bases fitting TRBD1. Unmatched junction bases numbered 6, after V lost 3 bases and J lost 5 bases. Germline loops: CDR1 MNHEY, CDR2 SMNVEV (reference sequence). The CDR3 totals 15 residues. The CDR3 DNA sequence: TGTGCCAGCAGTTTGTCCGGGACAGGGGTTACTGAAGCTTTCTTT. This encodes CASSLSGTGVTEAFF.

The genes are TRBV11-1 and TRBJ1-1; unclear D gene. Trimming stripped 5 bases from V and 4 bases from J, with 8 bases between. This CDR3 is 12 amino acids long. CDR1 is SGHAT, CDR2 FQDESV, per germline (reference sequence). The CDR3 protein is CASSHLSTEAFF. The CDR3 nucleotides read TGTGCCAGCAGCCACCTTTCCACTGAAGCTTTCTTT.

V usage is TRBV9 and J usage is TRBJ2-1; no definite D call. The CDR3 sequence is 12 residues long. The V end was cut by 0 bases, the J end by 6 bases, with 4 bases between. Germline loops: CDR1 SGDLS, CDR2 YYNGEE. The CDR3 protein is CASSVEGNEQFF. DNA of the CDR3: TGTGCCAGCAGCGTAGAGGGCAATGAGCAGTTCTTC.

V is TRBV4-1 and J is TRBJ1-4; the D is unclear. V shed 3 bases and J shed 4 bases, with 6 bases lying between them. The length of the CDR3 is 13 residues. The germline CDR1 and CDR2 sequences are MGHRA and YSYEKL. In DNA form, the CDR3 reads TGCGCCAGCAGCCAGCTTATTAATGAAAAACTGTTTTTT. Amino acid sequence: CASSQLINEKLFF.

This rearrangement joins TRBV27 to TRBJ2-7, with 10 bases fitting TRBD1. CDR3 length equals 14 residues. V shed 4 bases and J 3 bases; nucleotides not matched to a gene: 3. Germline V gives CDR1 MNHEY, CDR2 SMNVEV (reference sequence). The DNA of the CDR3 is TGTGCCAGCAGTTCCCGGACAGGGGGCTACGAGCAGTACTTC. Translating it yields CASSSRTGGYEQYF.

The genes are TRBV5-1 and TRBJ2-3; maybe TRBD2 (6 bases). Germline CDR1 reads SGHRS; CDR2 reads YFSETQ. This CDR3 comprises 15 residues. V was shortened by 8 bases and J by 0 bases, with 16 bases between the two germline ends. CDR3 amino acids: CASKRDSTSTDTQYF. The CDR3 bases are TGCGCCAGTAAGAGGGACTCCACTAGCACAGATACGCAGTATTTT.

The CDR3 DNA is TGTGCCAGCAGCCCCGAGGGGAACTCCTACGAGCAGTACTTC. It is translated as CASSPEGNSYEQYF. V usage is TRBV9 and J usage is TRBJ2-7; D is perhaps TRBD1 or TRBD2 (5 bases each). The CDR3 is 14 residues long. Between the trimmed V and J ends, which lost 4 bases and 0 bases, there was a span of 11 bases. Germline V gives CDR1 SGDLS, CDR2 YYNGEE.

The chain is built from TRBV11-1 and TRBJ2-5, with 11 bases lining up with TRBD2. Germline V gene lookup returns CDR1 SGHAT and CDR2 FQDESV (reference sequence). V lost 3 bases and J lost 0; bases outside the gene matches: 3. The CDR3 is made up of 16 amino acids. Written as DNA, the CDR3 is TGTGCCAGCAGCTTCTTTAGCGGGGGGGACCAAGAGACCCAGTACTTC. This translates into CASSFFSGGDQETQYF. Full variable domain (rest looked up from reference TRBV11-1 and TRBJ2-5): EAEVAQSPRYKITEKSQAVAFWCDPISGHATLYWYRQILGQGPELLVQFQDESVVDDSQLPKDRFSAERLKGVDSTLKIQPAELGDSAMYLCASSFFSGGDQETQYFGPGTRLLVL.

This clone was observed a single time. V and J are TRBV10-2 and TRBJ2-7, with 7 bases that match TRBD1. Germline lookup yields CDR1 WSHSY and CDR2 SAAADI. The V gene end was trimmed by 6 bases and the J gene end by 5 bases; junction bases not matched to a gene: 7. The length of the CDR3 is 13 residues. The CDR3, as DNA: TGCGCCAGCAGAACAGGGGAGACTCACGAGCAGTACTTC. Translated, it gives CASRTGETHEQYF.